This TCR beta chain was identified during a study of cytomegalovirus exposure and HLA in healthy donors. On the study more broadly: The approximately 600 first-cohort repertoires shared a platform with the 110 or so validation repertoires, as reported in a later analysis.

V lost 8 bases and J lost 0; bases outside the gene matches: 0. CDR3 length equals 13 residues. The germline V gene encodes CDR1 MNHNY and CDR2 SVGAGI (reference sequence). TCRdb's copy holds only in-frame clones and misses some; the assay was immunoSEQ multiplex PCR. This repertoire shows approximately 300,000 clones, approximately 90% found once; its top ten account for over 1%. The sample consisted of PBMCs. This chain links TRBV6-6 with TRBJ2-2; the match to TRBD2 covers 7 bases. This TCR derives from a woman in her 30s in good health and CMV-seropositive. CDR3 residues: CASGRANTGELFF. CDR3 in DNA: TGTGCCAGCGGGAGGGCGAACACCGGGGAGCTGTTTTTT.